These 28 T cell receptor beta chains originate from one sample sequenced in a study of T-cell memory formation after mild COVID-19. In TCRdb, the 5' RACE reads were re-called with MiXCR into one record per CDR3 protein. The profile shows roughly 80,000 distinct CDR3 sequences, around 25% of them singletons. Sequenced material: PBMCs or a T cell subset sorted from them (not recorded which). Source of these receptors: a man between 18 and 29 years old who had mild COVID-19 (a few samples of this study predate the infection). Cell type and time point are not known.

This clonotype has a handful of counts. The chain recombines TRBV12-3 or TRBV12-4 with TRBJ2-2, with 9 bases aligning to TRBD1. J gave up 10 bases and V 6 bases, and 12 bases lay outside the gene matches. The length of the CDR3 is 15 residues. The CDR3 spells CASSAGQGTVEELFF. CDR3 sequence (DNA): TGTGCCAGCAGCGCGGGACAGGGTACGGTCGAGGAGCTGTTTTTT.

This clonotype was counted between two and nine times. This chain links TRBV27 with TRBJ1-1; D gene ambiguous. Germline V lookup: CDR1 MNHEY, CDR2 SMNVEV (reference sequence). The germline V and J ends were trimmed by 5 bases and 3 bases, with 10 bases remaining between them. There are 13 residues in the CDR3. This chain's CDR3 is CASSKVGYTEAFF. In DNA form, the CDR3 reads TGTGCCAGCAGTAAGGTCGGATACACTGAAGCTTTCTTT.

V usage is TRBV6-5 and J usage is TRBJ1-2; no clear D. The CDR3 loop spans 15 amino acids. The germline gives CDR1 MNHEY, CDR2 SVGAGI. The V and J ends lost 0 bases and 4 bases respectively, with 12 bases between them. CDR3 coding DNA: TGTGCCAGCAGTTACTCGAGTCGGTTGGGCTATGGCTACACCTTC. Amino acids: CASSYSSRLGYGYTF.

This rearrangement joins TRBV7-9 to TRBJ1-2; D not certain. This CDR3 has 12 residues. The V gene's germline CDR1 is SEHNR and CDR2 FQNEAQ (reference sequence). The ends were cut back, 1 base at V and 6 bases at J, with 6 bases in the middle. The CDR3 loop reads CASSLGADGYTF. The DNA of the CDR3 is TGTGCCAGCAGCTTAGGGGCGGATGGCTACACCTTC.

The chain couples TRBV4-1 to TRBJ2-7; 8 bases are a match to TRBD1. The CDR3 is made up of 17 amino acids. J gave up 4 bases and V 0 bases, and 11 bases lay outside the gene matches. The germline CDR1 and CDR2 sequences are MGHRA and YSYEKL. The CDR3 DNA reads as TGCGCCAGCAGCCAAGATAATACCTGGCAGGGGGCATACGAGCAGTACGTC. Translating gives CASSQDNTWQGAYEQYV.

The chain joins TRBV12-3 or TRBV12-4 to TRBJ2-1, with 11 bases lining up with TRBD1. V lost 5 bases, J lost 8 bases, and 8 bases stayed unmatched. This CDR3 region has 15 residues. Here the CDR3 DNA reads TGTGCCAGCAGTCCCGCACGGACAGGGGGCGATGAGCAGTTCTTC. It specifies CASSPARTGGDEQFF.

This clonotype was observed a few times. The genes are TRBV7-2 and TRBJ2-1; D perhaps matches TRBD2 (6 bases). V lost 5 bases, J lost 0 bases, and 14 bases lay in between. CDR3 length: 16 residues. Germline V lookup: CDR1 SGHTA, CDR2 FQGNSA. The CDR3 DNA sequence: TGTGCCAGCAGCCACCTGCGGGGCCCCTCCTACAATGAGCAGTTCTTC. As protein: CASSHLRGPSYNEQFF.

This chain joins TRBV6-5 and TRBJ2-7; D might be TRBD1 (6 bases). V was clipped by 8 bases and J by 0 bases, with 14 bases between them. The germline V gene encodes CDR1 MNHEY and CDR2 SVGAGI. The CDR3 runs to 14 residues. This chain's CDR3 is CASGPTGPSYEQYF. The CDR3 DNA sequence: TGTGCCAGCGGACCGACAGGACCCTCCTACGAGCAGTACTTC.

V usage is TRBV3-1 and J usage is TRBJ2-3; D might be TRBD1 (6 bases). This CDR3 has 15 residues. Between the trimmed V and J ends, which lost 4 bases and 2 bases, there was a span of 13 bases. Looked up from germline, CDR1 is LGHDT and CDR2 is YNNKEL (reference sequence). CDR3 sequence (DNA): TGTGCCAGCAGCCTCGTGAGGACAGACACAGATACGCAGTATTTT. Protein sequence: CASSLVRTDTDTQYF.

This clonotype was observed a few times. CDR3 amino acids: CASSQEQGDQPQHF. The CDR3 nucleotides read TGTGCCAGCAGCCAAGAGCAGGGAGACCAGCCCCAGCATTTT. The J gene is TRBJ1-5, the V gene TRBV4-2, with a tentative D call TRBD1 (5 bases). The V end lost 0 bases, the J end lost 7 bases, and 10 bases lay between the germline ends. The CDR3 runs to 14 residues. Germline CDR1 is LGHNA and CDR2 is YNFKEQ.

The chain combines TRBV11-2 with TRBJ1-5; TRBD1 is a possible D gene (6 bases). The V and J ends lost 5 bases and 6 bases respectively, with 14 bases between them. The germline V gene has CDR1 SGHAT and CDR2 FQNNGV. CDR3 length: 14 residues. Here the CDR3 reads CASSETGRGQPQHF. In DNA, the CDR3 is TGTGCCAGCAGCGAAACAGGGCGCGGTCAGCCCCAGCATTTT.

This clonotype was observed many times. The V call is TRBV6-4, the J call TRBJ2-2; weak D call: TRBD1 (5 bases). Germline assignment: CDR1 MRHNA and CDR2 SNTAGT. V was cut by 4 bases and J by 1 base, with 10 bases left in between. There are 15 residues in the CDR3. The CDR3 here is CASSVQAGNTGELFF. CDR3 bases: TGTGCCAGCAGTGTACAGGCAGGGAACACCGGGGAGCTGTTTTTT.

This clonotype was observed a few times. The chain couples TRBV5-4 to TRBJ2-1; D is possibly TRBD1 (5 bases). Germline CDR1 and CDR2: SGHNT and YYREEE (reference sequence). The CDR3 is 14 amino acids. The V gene lost 2 bases and the J gene lost 6 bases, with 12 bases spanning the gap. The CDR3 sequence: CASSFGPGFNEQFF. CDR3 coding DNA: TGTGCCAGCAGCTTTGGTCCAGGGTTCAATGAGCAGTTCTTC. Filled out from reference TRBV5-4 and TRBJ2-1, the complete variable domain reads ETGVTQSPTHLIKTRGQQVTLRCSSQSGHNTVSWYQQALGQGPQFIFQYYREEENGRGNFPPRFSGLQFPNYSSELNVNALELDDSALYLCASSFGPGFNEQFFGPGTRLTVL.

The rearrangement links TRBV5-1 to TRBJ2-1, with D unresolved. Germline CDR1 and CDR2: SGHRS and YFSETQ. The CDR3 runs 13 residues. Deletions cut 2 bases from V and 8 bases from J, with 11 bases between. The CDR3 is CASSFNSPYEQFF. CDR3 nucleotides: TGCGCCAGCAGCTTTAATTCCCCGTATGAGCAGTTCTTC.

The V and J genes are TRBV19 and TRBJ1-4; D unresolved. Germline CDR1 LNHDA, CDR2 SQIVND (reference sequence). Between the trimmed V and J ends, which lost 6 bases and 3 bases, there was a span of 17 bases. This CDR3 contains 16 residues. This chain's CDR3 is CASSPWAGISNEKLFF. The CDR3 DNA reads TGTGCCAGTAGCCCCTGGGCGGGGATTTCTAATGAAAAACTGTTTTTT.

The gene calls are TRBV5-1 and TRBJ2-1; 8 bases are shared with TRBD1. Unmatched junction bases numbered 6, after V lost 6 bases and J lost 7 bases. The length of the CDR3 is 13 residues. Per germline, CDR1 SGHRS and CDR2 YFSETQ. The CDR3 region is CASTRTGWNEQFF. DNA of the CDR3: TGCGCCAGCACCCGGACAGGGTGGAATGAGCAGTTCTTC.

This clonotype has only a few counts. This chain connects TRBV5-1 to TRBJ2-7; 7 bases fit TRBD1. The CDR3 loop spans 14 amino acids. The J segment lost 2 bases and the V segment lost 0 bases, leaving 2 bases of the junction unmatched. Germline V gene data show CDR1 as SGHRS and CDR2 as YFSETQ. DNA of the CDR3: TGCGCCAGCAGCTTGGGAGGACAGGCCTACGAGCAGTACGTC. This translates into CASSLGGQAYEQYV.

The chain carries TRBV5-4 and TRBJ2-7; D remains unclear. Between the trimmed V and J ends, which lost 4 bases and 3 bases, there was a span of 8 bases. The CDR3 has 12 amino acids. Germline V CDR1 and CDR2: SGHNT, YYREEE (reference sequence). The CDR3 loop reads CASSTANYEQYF. The CDR3 nucleotides read TGTGCCAGCAGCACCGCCAACTACGAGCAGTACTTC.

The chain is built from TRBV6-5 and TRBJ2-3, with D unclear. This CDR3 spans 14 amino acids. V gave up 5 bases and J gave up 6 bases, with 15 bases separating them. Germline V gives CDR1 MNHEY, CDR2 SVGAGI. CDR3 nucleotides: TGTGCCAGCAGTCATACTTTTAGCAGCGATACGCAGTATTTT. It is translated as CASSHTFSSDTQYF.

V gene TRBV7-8 combines with J gene TRBJ2-5; D might be TRBD2 (6 bases). Germline lookup yields CDR1 SGHVS and CDR2 FQNEAQ. There are 14 residues in the CDR3. V lost 4 bases and J 4 bases, leaving 13 bases between the germline ends. The chain's CDR3 is CASSWTGRVETQYF. Here the CDR3 DNA reads TGTGCCAGCAGCTGGACCGGGAGAGTAGAGACCCAGTACTTC.

This sequence joins TRBV4-3 and TRBJ2-7; TRBD2 agrees at 7 bases. Germline V gene data show CDR1 as LGHNA and CDR2 as YSLEER. The length of the CDR3 is 15 residues. V lost 1 base, J lost 5 bases, and 8 bases stayed unmatched. CDR3: CASSQAETSRDEQYF. CDR3 sequence (DNA): TGCGCCAGCAGCCAAGCCGAGACTAGCCGAGACGAGCAGTACTTC.

Written as DNA, the CDR3 is TGCAGTGCTCCCCGAGGGGCGGAGGGCCACGAGCAGTACTTC. Protein: CSAPRGAEGHEQYF. This sequence joins TRBV20-1 and TRBJ2-7, with a tentative D call TRBD2 (6 bases). V was shortened by 5 bases and J by 5 bases, with 19 bases between the two germline ends. This CDR3 is built from 14 residues. CDR1 is DFQATT, CDR2 SNEGSKA, per germline (reference sequence).

The chain combines TRBV7-9 with TRBJ2-5, with TRBD1 matching 7 bases. The CDR3 sequence is 15 residues long. Germline-derived CDR1 and CDR2 are SEHNR and FQNEAQ (reference sequence). J gave up 0 bases and V 5 bases, and 6 bases lay outside the gene matches. CDR3 loop: CASSPRTGYQETQYF. In DNA, the CDR3 is TGTGCCAGCAGCCCGAGGACAGGTTACCAAGAGACCCAGTACTTC. The whole variable domain, filled in from reference TRBV7-9 and TRBJ2-5, reads DTGVSQNPRHKITKRGQNVTFRCDPISEHNRLYWYRQTLGQGPEFLTYFQNEAQLEKSRLLSDRFSAERPKGSFSTLEIQRTEQGDSAMYLCASSPRTGYQETQYFGPGTRLLVL.

The chain couples TRBV6-2 or TRBV6-3 to TRBJ2-5; TRBD2 might be the D (7 bases). The germline V gene has CDR1 MNHEY and CDR2 SVGEGT. This CDR3 has 13 amino acids. Between the trimmed V and J ends, which lost 8 bases and 3 bases, there was a span of 13 bases. The CDR3 spells CASAKGGKETQYF. In nucleotides, the CDR3 is TGTGCCAGCGCTAAGGGGGGGAAAGAGACCCAGTACTTC.

J is TRBJ2-5 and V is TRBV29-1, with 7 nucleotides matching TRBD1. The CDR3 loop spans 17 amino acids. Unmatched junction bases numbered 12, after V lost 1 base and J lost 1 base. Per germline, CDR1 SQVTM and CDR2 ANQGSEA. CDR3 in DNA: TGCAGCGTTGAAGGAGCGGTGGACAGGTCCATCCAAGAGACCCAGTACTTC. This codes for CSVEGAVDRSIQETQYF.

The chain combines TRBV12-5 with TRBJ2-3; D possibly corresponds to TRBD1 (6 bases). This CDR3 is built from 17 residues. Between the trimmed V and J ends, which lost 1 base and 0 bases, there was a span of 14 bases. CDR1 is LGHNT and CDR2 is FRNRAP in the germline V gene. The CDR3 sequence is CASGLGHWTASTDTQYF. In DNA form, the CDR3 reads TGTGCTAGTGGTTTGGGCCACTGGACAGCTAGCACAGATACGCAGTATTTT.

The chain couples TRBV7-2 to TRBJ2-1; D possibly corresponds to TRBD2 (5 bases). The CDR3 spans 13 residues. Trimming cost V 5 bases and J 4 bases, with 9 bases left between them. Germline V gene lookup returns CDR1 SGHTA and CDR2 FQGNSA. Written as DNA, the CDR3 is TGTGCCAGCAGCCCAACTAGTTACAATGAGCAGTTCTTC. Translation: CASSPTSYNEQFF.

The gene calls are TRBV7-6 and TRBJ2-7; tentatively, D is TRBD2 (7 bases). The CDR3 covers 16 residues. Germline V gives CDR1 SGHVS, CDR2 FNYEAQ. V was trimmed by 0 bases and J by 1 base, leaving 13 bases between them. CDR3 coding DNA: TGTGCCAGCAGCTTAGCTACCCGGGGGGCTTCCTACGAGCAGTACTTC. It translates to CASSLATRGASYEQYF.